One and the same sample provided the 21 T cell receptor beta chains below, sequenced in a study of T cells in Graves' hyperthyroidism and ophthalmopathy. RNA transcripts provided the source from which TCR beta CDR3 regions were amplified. HTBI primers drove first-round RT-PCR of the TCR CDR3. TCRdb re-analysed the multiplex PCR reads in MiXCR, keeping a single row per CDR3 protein. The table lists about 400,000 distinct CDR3 sequences, roughly 15% of them singletons. Source material: blood. The receptors here all came from a woman in her thirties with Graves' ophthalmopathy.

This clonotype has at least ten counts. The chain uses TRBV20-1 and TRBJ1-2, with D uncertain. The CDR3 spans 14 residues. V gave up 8 bases and J gave up 1 base, with 17 bases separating them. Germline V CDR1 and CDR2: DFQATT, SNEGSKA (reference sequence). The CDR3 loop reads CSQKGRRFNYGYTF. The CDR3 DNA follows: TGCAGTCAAAAAGGGAGGCGGTTTAACTATGGCTACACCTTC.

This clonotype showed up just a few times. This chain links TRBV9 with TRBJ1-5; a weak D match, TRBD1 (5 bases). This CDR3 is built from 13 residues. Per the germline V gene, CDR1 is SGDLS and CDR2 is YYNGEE. Deletions cut 4 bases from V and 5 bases from J, with 10 bases between. DNA for the CDR3: TGTGCCAGCAGCATGCAGGGAGATCAGCCCCAGCATTTT. Translation: CASSMQGDQPQHF.

This clonotype was counted ten times or more. The chain carries TRBV2 and TRBJ2-7; maybe TRBD1 (6 bases). V was pared by 6 bases and J by 2 bases, with 23 bases between. Looked up from germline, CDR1 is SNHLY and CDR2 is FYNNEI. The CDR3 is 17 residues long. CDR3: CASRANRSYRVAYEQYF. The CDR3 DNA reads as TGTGCCAGCAGGGCCAACCGCTCCTACAGGGTAGCCTACGAGCAGTACTTC.

This clonotype came up a few times. The V call is TRBV24-1, the J call TRBJ2-3; the match to TRBD2 covers 8 bases. The V gene's germline CDR1 is KGHDR and CDR2 SFDVKD. V lost 2 bases, J lost 2 bases, and 5 bases stayed unmatched. This CDR3 has 16 amino acids. CDR3 region: CATSDYRGGFTDTQYF. Written as DNA, the CDR3 is TGTGCCACCAGTGATTATCGGGGGGGGTTCACAGATACGCAGTATTTT.

Ten or more counts support this clonotype. The chain combines TRBV29-1 with TRBJ1-1; maybe TRBD1 (6 bases). V lost 7 bases to trimming and J lost 11 bases, with 17 bases between them. This CDR3 comprises 11 residues. From germline, CDR1 is SQVTM and CDR2 ANQGSEA. CDR3 amino acids: CSARRDIEAFF. The CDR3 DNA is TGCAGCGCACGCCGGGACATTGAGGCTTTCTTT. Drawing the rest from reference TRBV29-1 and TRBJ1-1, the complete variable domain is SAVISQKPSRDICQRGTSLTIQCQVDSQVTMMFWYRQQPGQSLTLIATANQGSEATYESGFVIDKFPISRPNLTFSTLTVSNMSPEDSSIYLCSARRDIEAFFGQGTRLTVV.

This clonotype appeared many times. The rearrangement joins TRBV20-1 to TRBJ2-7; D is perhaps TRBD1 or TRBD2 (5 bases each). Germline V gene sequence: CDR1 DFQATT, CDR2 SNEGSKA (reference sequence). V shed 6 bases and J shed 5 bases, with 14 bases lying between them. The length of the CDR3 is 12 residues. CDR3 protein: CSATEQGDEQYF. Written as DNA, the CDR3 is TGCAGTGCCACGGAGCAGGGAGACGAGCAGTACTTC.

The sample holds many counts of this clonotype. This chain links TRBV5-1 with TRBJ1-4; D ambiguous. Germline V gene sequence: CDR1 SGHRS, CDR2 YFSETQ. The CDR3 length is 14 residues. Trimming removed 3 bases from V and 4 bases from J, with 10 bases in between. The CDR3 coding sequence is TGCGCCAGCAGCTACCGGGGTGATAATGAAAAACTGTTTTTT. This codes for CASSYRGDNEKLFF.

The CDR3, as DNA: TGTGCCAGCAGCCATATAGGACTAGCGGGTTACAATGAGCAGTTCTTC. Amino acid sequence: CASSHIGLAGYNEQFF. The chain combines TRBV11-2 with TRBJ2-1, with TRBD2 identical over 11 bases. This CDR3 is built from 16 residues. Germline V gene data show CDR1 as SGHAT and CDR2 as FQNNGV. The ends lost 5 bases at V and 4 bases at J; junction bases unmatched: 7.

This clonotype was detected many times. The V gene is TRBV20-1, the J gene TRBJ1-1, with TRBD1 identical over 10 bases. V lost 2 bases to trimming and J lost 5 bases; unmatched junction nucleotides: 20. This CDR3 spans 19 amino acids. Germline V lookup: CDR1 DFQATT, CDR2 SNEGSKA (reference sequence). The CDR3, as DNA: TGCAGTGCTAGACCGTTTCTGGGACAGGGGACGAGTGGAGGGACTGAAGCTTTCTTT. Its protein is CSARPFLGQGTSGGTEAFF.

This clonotype was seen more than once but under ten times. V usage is TRBV5-5 and J usage is TRBJ2-1; 7 bases agree with TRBD1. Germline trimming cut 2 bases from V and 4 bases from J; bases unmatched to any gene: 3. The CDR3 is made up of 14 amino acids. In germline, CDR1 is SGHKS, CDR2 YYEKEE (reference sequence). The CDR3: CASSFPTGYNEQFF. As DNA, the CDR3 is TGTGCCAGCAGCTTCCCGACAGGGTACAATGAGCAGTTCTTC.

This clonotype was found many times. The CDR3 nucleotides read TGCAGTGCTATCGGGCAGGGGCCCGCTGATATCCAAGAGACCCAGTACTTC. Its protein is CSAIGQGPADIQETQYF. This chain connects TRBV20-1 to TRBJ2-5; TRBD1 might be the D (6 bases). CDR1 and CDR2 (germline): DFQATT, SNEGSKA (reference sequence). The germline V and J ends were trimmed by 4 bases and 1 base, with 22 bases remaining between them. The CDR3 runs to 17 residues.

This clonotype has at least ten counts. The chain employs TRBV18 and TRBJ2-7, with 9 bases lining up with TRBD1. The CDR3 is 17 amino acids. Germline CDR1 and CDR2: KGHSH and LQKENI. The junction had 10 bases not matched to a gene; V was cut back by 3 bases and J by 1 base. Here the CDR3 DNA reads TGTGCCAGCTCACCCCCTGGACAGGGGCTTAAGTCCTACGAGCAGTACTTC. It translates to CASSPPGQGLKSYEQYF.

This clonotype was recorded many times. This chain links TRBV18 with TRBJ1-5, with a possible D match to TRBD1 (5 bases). This CDR3 comprises 15 residues. CDR1 KGHSH and CDR2 LQKENI come from the germline V gene. Trimming took off 6 bases at V and 2 bases at J, with 14 bases between the two ends. In DNA, the CDR3 is TGTGCCAGCTCCCAGGGCCCCGCAGGCAATCAGCCCCAGCATTTT. It translates to CASSQGPAGNQPQHF.

This clonotype has just a few counts. The V and J genes are TRBV9 and TRBJ1-4; D is undetermined. Germline values: CDR1 SGDLS, CDR2 YYNGEE. The CDR3 contains 15 residues. Trimming removed 0 bases at V and 2 bases at J, with 8 bases between. CDR3 amino acids: CASSVEGYTNEKLFF. The CDR3 bases are TGTGCCAGCAGCGTAGAAGGGTACACTAATGAAAAACTGTTTTTT. Together with reference TRBV9 and TRBJ1-4, the CDR3 gives the full variable domain: DSGVTQTPKHLITATGQRVTLRCSPRSGDLSVYWYQQSLDQGLQFLIQYYNGEERAKGNILERFSAQQFPDLHSELNLSSLELGDSALYFCASSVEGYTNEKLFFGSGTQLSVL.

This clonotype came up many times. The CDR3 spells CASSDTSGGTARTDTQYF. The CDR3 coding sequence is TGTGCCAGCAGTGATACTAGCGGGGGGACCGCCCGCACAGATACGCAGTATTTT. This chain connects TRBV2 to TRBJ2-3; 12 bases are shared with TRBD2. The CDR3 has 18 amino acids. Germline trimming cut 3 bases from V and 1 base from J; bases unmatched to any gene: 8. The germline CDR1 and CDR2 sequences are SNHLY and FYNNEI.

A few counts support this clonotype. V gene TRBV6-1 combines with J gene TRBJ2-6; D is ambiguous. Trimming took off 6 bases at V and 1 base at J, with 10 bases between the two ends. The germline gives CDR1 MNHNS, CDR2 SASEGT. The CDR3 loop spans 15 amino acids. CDR3: CASSEIGSGANVLTF. CDR3 sequence (DNA): TGTGCCAGCAGCGAGATTGGGTCTGGGGCCAACGTCCTGACTTTC.

Ten or more counts support this clonotype. V usage is TRBV7-8 and J usage is TRBJ2-5; unclear D gene. Trimming pared 4 bases from V and 9 bases from J, leaving 12 bases between. The CDR3 is 12 amino acids. The germline V gene has CDR1 SGHVS and CDR2 FQNEAQ. The CDR3 region has the DNA TGTGCCAGCAGCTCGGTGGGAACAGCCCAGTACTTC. Amino acids: CASSSVGTAQYF.

This clonotype has a handful of counts. The CDR3 spells CASSEGSYFRTPNYNEQFF. The CDR3 nucleotides are TGTGCCAGCAGTGAAGGCTCGTATTTTAGGACTCCAAATTACAATGAGCAGTTCTTC. The chain couples TRBV6-1 to TRBJ2-1; tentative D call: TRBD2 (5 bases). The CDR3 contains 19 residues. Germline values: CDR1 MNHNS, CDR2 SASEGT. The V gene lost 1 base and the J gene lost 4 bases, with 23 bases spanning the gap.

This clonotype was seen at least ten times. The chain carries TRBV7-9 and TRBJ2-1; 9 positions agree with TRBD2. CDR1 and CDR2 (germline): SEHNR, FQNEAQ (reference sequence). This CDR3 contains 14 residues. With V trimmed by 2 bases and J by 10 bases, 6 bases remained unmatched. CDR3 sequence (DNA): TGTGCCAGCAGCTTACTAGCGGGGATCCTCGAGCAGTTCTTC. Translating gives CASSLLAGILEQFF. Together with reference TRBV7-9 and TRBJ2-1, the CDR3 gives the full variable domain: DTGVSQNPRHKITKRGQNVTFRCDPISEHNRLYWYRQTLGQGPEFLTYFQNEAQLEKSRLLSDRFSAERPKGSFSTLEIQRTEQGDSAMYLCASSLLAGILEQFFGPGTRLTVL.

This clonotype was seen ten or more times. The chain carries TRBV7-3 and TRBJ2-3; D is unclear. The length of the CDR3 is 14 residues. V was shortened by 6 bases and J by 2 bases, with 12 bases between the two germline ends. Per the germline V gene, CDR1 is SGHTA and CDR2 is FQGTGA. The CDR3 sequence: CASRKEHHTDTQYF. The CDR3 nucleotides read TGTGCCAGCAGGAAGGAGCACCACACAGATACGCAGTATTTT.

This clonotype was counted ten times or more. This rearrangement joins TRBV3-1 to TRBJ1-6; D gene unclear. This CDR3 comprises 16 residues. Between the trimmed V and J ends, which lost 5 bases and 5 bases, there was a span of 16 bases. CDR1 and CDR2 from the germline V gene are LGHDT and YNNKEL (reference sequence). The CDR3 bases are TGTGCCAGCAGCGACCATGGAACAGTAAATAATTCACCCCTCCACTTT. This sequence encodes CASSDHGTVNNSPLHF.